These 19 T cell receptor beta chains came from one sample sequenced in a study of identical twins. From the 5' RACE reads, TCRdb called clonotypes with MiXCR, one entry per CDR3 protein. The sample contains approximately 230,000 distinct CDR3 sequences, around 15% of which appear only once. The sample was memory (CD45RO+) T cells sorted from blood. The receptor source for this set is a woman aged 18-29 years in good health.

The chain couples TRBV11-2 to TRBJ2-7; no definite D call. The germline V and J ends were trimmed by 0 bases and 3 bases, with 6 bases remaining between them. CDR1 and CDR2 (germline): SGHAT, FQNNGV. This CDR3 comprises 13 residues. The CDR3 reads CASSLDRFYEQYF. CDR3 coding DNA: TGTGCCAGCAGCTTAGACAGATTCTACGAGCAGTACTTC. The variable domain in full, completed from reference TRBV11-2 and TRBJ2-7, reads EAGVAQSPRYKIIEKRQSVAFWCNPISGHATLYWYQQILGQGPKLLIQFQNNGVVDDSQLPKDRFSAERLKGVDSTLKIQPAKLEDSAVYLCASSLDRFYEQYFGPGTRLTVT.

The gene calls are TRBV6-5 and TRBJ1-1; the D gene is possibly TRBD1 (5 bases). With 6 bases removed from V and 0 bases from J, the gap between germline ends came to 17 bases. This CDR3 has 16 amino acids. Germline CDR1 and CDR2: MNHEY and SVGAGI. The CDR3 spells CASSHSPTDLNTEAFF. CDR3 nucleotides: TGTGCCAGCAGCCACTCCCCGACAGACTTGAACACTGAAGCTTTCTTT.

The table lists this clonotype with a few counts. The CDR3 sequence is CASSRQGRLSEQFF. CDR3 in DNA: TGTGCCAGTTCCCGACAGGGGCGATTGAGTGAGCAGTTCTTC. The V and J genes are TRBV27 and TRBJ2-1, with TRBD1 matching over 8 bases. This CDR3 region has 14 residues. The V segment lost 9 bases and the J segment 9 bases; nucleotides outside the gene matches: 13. In germline, CDR1 is MNHEY, CDR2 SMNVEV (reference sequence).

This clonotype was seen a few times. This sequence joins TRBV3-1 and TRBJ2-1; the match to TRBD2 covers 11 bases. The CDR3 has 16 residues. Per germline, CDR1 LGHDT and CDR2 YNNKEL (reference sequence). V lost 4 bases and J lost 2; bases outside the gene matches: 4. The CDR3 nucleotides read TGTGCCAGCAGCCGTCAGACTAGCGGGACCTACAATGAGCAGTTCTTC. It translates to CASSRQTSGTYNEQFF.

V is TRBV5-1 and J is TRBJ1-3; no clear D. V was clipped by 0 bases and J by 0 bases, with 7 bases between them. Germline CDR1 and CDR2: SGHRS and YFSETQ. The CDR3 has 15 residues. The CDR3 region has the DNA TGCGCCAGCAGCTTGGACGGTAACTCTGGAAACACCATATATTTT. This gives the protein CASSLDGNSGNTIYF.

This clonotype was seen a few times. This chain links TRBV5-1 with TRBJ2-1; no reliable D call. CDR1 and CDR2 from the germline V gene are SGHRS and YFSETQ. V lost 4 bases and J lost 7, with 21 bases in between. The CDR3 has 16 amino acids. CDR3 nucleotides: TGCGCCAGCAGCCCCGCGTGGGCAGGCCTGAGGAATGAGCAGTTCTTC. Its protein is CASSPAWAGLRNEQFF.

The chain joins TRBV7-9 to TRBJ1-2, with D maybe TRBD1 (6 bases). There are 13 residues in the CDR3. The germline gives CDR1 SEHNR, CDR2 FQNEAQ (reference sequence). Trimming stripped 0 bases from V and 8 bases from J, with 10 bases between. CDR3 sequence: CASSLATGLGYTF. The CDR3 DNA reads TGTGCCAGCAGCTTAGCAACAGGGTTGGGCTACACCTTC.

The chain uses TRBV29-1 and TRBJ2-3; D uncertain. The germline V gene has CDR1 SQVTM and CDR2 ANQGSEA. V was pared by 8 bases and J by 6 bases, with 15 bases between. The CDR3 extends over 12 amino acids. Here the CDR3 reads CSSRPSRDTQYF. Written as DNA, the CDR3 is TGCAGCTCCAGACCGAGCCGGGATACGCAGTATTTT.

Only a few counts were recorded for this clonotype. Here the CDR3 reads CSAPRGGVDQPQHF. Here the CDR3 DNA reads TGCAGTGCCCCGAGGGGGGGGGTTGATCAGCCCCAGCATTTT. The chain employs TRBV20-1 and TRBJ1-5, with D possibly being TRBD1 (6 bases). The V and J ends lost 6 bases and 5 bases respectively, with 17 bases between them. Germline lookup yields CDR1 DFQATT and CDR2 SNEGSKA (reference sequence). This CDR3 is built from 14 residues.

This clonotype has a single count. CDR3 protein: CAVLGTSGNSYNEQFF. The CDR3, as DNA: TGTGCCGTGCTCGGGACTAGCGGGAATTCCTACAATGAGCAGTTCTTC. The chain joins TRBV19 to TRBJ2-1, with TRBD2 matching over 13 bases. Germline trimming cut 11 bases from V and 1 base from J; bases unmatched to any gene: 8. This CDR3 spans 16 amino acids. Germline CDR1 and CDR2: LNHDA and SQIVND (reference sequence).

The table lists this clonotype with a few counts. V is TRBV7-8 and J is TRBJ1-2, with D uncertain. The CDR3 is 14 amino acids. Germline V gene data show CDR1 as SGHVS and CDR2 as FQNEAQ. V was pared by 1 base and J by 3 bases, with 9 bases between. CDR3 DNA: TGTGCCAGCAGCTTAGGAGGTGGCTACTATGGCTACACCTTC. Translation gives CASSLGGGYYGYTF.

This clonotype was found a few times. The rearrangement uses TRBV20-1 and TRBJ2-5, with 9 bases matching TRBD2. The CDR3 spans 15 residues. The germline V gene has CDR1 DFQATT and CDR2 SNEGSKA (reference sequence). The V segment lost 3 bases and the J segment 5 bases; nucleotides outside the gene matches: 10. CDR3 nucleotides: TGCAGTGCTAGTTCCCCTAGCGGGATAGAGGAGACCCAGTACTTC. This sequence encodes CSASSPSGIEETQYF.

This clonotype occurred many times. CDR3 bases: TGTGCCAGCAGCTTAGCGTTCACAGGGTGGAATCAGCCCCAGCATTTT. As protein: CASSLAFTGWNQPQHF. The rearrangement links TRBV7-2 to TRBJ1-5; D might be TRBD1 (6 bases). The CDR3 length is 16 residues. The ends were cut back, 0 bases at V and 4 bases at J, with 13 bases in the middle. Germline CDR1 is SGHTA and CDR2 is FQGNSA.

V and J are TRBV6-5 and TRBJ2-7, with D unresolved. Germline CDR1 and CDR2: MNHEY and SVGAGI. CDR3 length: 11 residues. Trimming left V 5 bases short and J 6 bases short, with 8 bases between. The CDR3 reads CASSQTSEQYF. The CDR3 DNA reads as TGTGCCAGCAGTCAAACCTCCGAGCAGTACTTC.

This clonotype was counted between two and nine times. The chain is built from TRBV7-2 and TRBJ2-7; D is perhaps TRBD1 or TRBD2 (5 bases each). V was cut by 4 bases and J by 2 bases, with 18 bases left in between. Germline V gene sequence: CDR1 SGHTA, CDR2 FQGNSA. This CDR3 is 16 amino acids long. The CDR3 region has the DNA TGTGCCAGCAGCTCCACTGGGGCAAGCGGAGCCTACGAGCAGTACTTC. Protein: CASSSTGASGAYEQYF.

This clonotype occurred a few times. The chain is built from TRBV7-9 and TRBJ1-1; D not certain. Looked up from germline, CDR1 is SEHNR and CDR2 is FQNEAQ (reference sequence). The CDR3 is 14 residues long. V lost 8 bases to trimming and J lost 0 bases, with 13 bases between them. CDR3 DNA sequence: TGTGCCAGCTGGCCTCAGGTGGTGAACACTGAAGCTTTCTTT. It is translated as CASWPQVVNTEAFF.

The rearrangement joins TRBV5-6 to TRBJ2-7; D perhaps matches TRBD2 (6 bases). The V and J ends lost 2 bases and 1 base respectively, with 13 bases between them. Germline V gives CDR1 SGHDT, CDR2 YYEEEE. This CDR3 region has 15 residues. CDR3 nucleotides: TGTGCCAGCAGCTTTCTGGCCGGGACTTCCTACGAGCAGTACTTC. Protein sequence: CASSFLAGTSYEQYF.

V is TRBV6-6 and J is TRBJ2-1; D is possibly TRBD2 (7 bases). CDR3 size: 13 residues. V gave up 10 bases and J gave up 7 bases, with 17 bases separating them. In germline, CDR1 is MNHNY, CDR2 SVGAGI (reference sequence). The CDR3 is CATRLGGGNEQFF. The CDR3, as DNA: TGTGCCACCCGCCTGGGAGGGGGGAATGAGCAGTTCTTC.

The chain employs TRBV27 and TRBJ2-5; possible D gene TRBD2, 6 bases. The CDR3 length is 15 residues. V lost 2 bases and J 5 bases, leaving 15 bases between the germline ends. In germline, CDR1 is MNHEY, CDR2 SMNVEV (reference sequence). The CDR3 spells CASSLDRRGRETQYF. In DNA, the CDR3 is TGTGCCAGCAGTTTAGATCGTCGGGGGAGGGAGACCCAGTACTTC.